Listed below are T cell receptor beta chains from one sample, sequenced in a study of blood T cell repertoires in COVID-19. Assay used: immunoSEQ multiplex PCR; TCRdb lists only in-frame clones, some missing. Of 200,000 to 250,000 clones listed, about 85% were seen once; the top ten hold 9.5% to 14%. Sequences were obtained from PBMCs or T cells enriched from blood (not recorded which). The receptors were sampled from a man aged 30-40 years who had recovered from COVID-19. CDR3s include the opening cysteine and the closing phenylalanine or tryptophan. The order of the fields is clone size, J gene, D gene, CDR3 length, V gene, CDR3 DNA, CDR3 protein. D genes are given only for firm matches. A row's size may be missing; if present it is once, few, many or a size class.

size: -
J: TRBJ2-2
D: TRBD2
length: 15
V: TRBV19
DNA: TGTGCCAGTAGGGGAGGGGCGCTAAGGGCCGGGGAGCTGTTTTTT
CDR3: CASRGGALRAGELFF

size: -
J: TRBJ1-5
D: -
length: 13
V: TRBV10-2
DNA: TGCGCCAGCAGTGACAGTAGCAATCAGCCCCAGCATTTT
CDR3: CASSDSSNQPQHF

size: -
J: TRBJ1-2
D: TRBD1
length: 15
V: TRBV25-1
DNA: TGTGCCAGCAGTAACACGCGAACAGGGGAAAGGGGCTACACCTTC
CDR3: CASSNTRTGERGYTF

size: -
J: TRBJ1-1
D: TRBD1
length: 15
V: TRBV28
DNA: TGTGCCAGCAGTGATCCTCAGGGGGCGCATCCTGAAGCTTTCTTT
CDR3: CASSDPQGAHPEAFF

size: -
J: TRBJ2-2
D: TRBD2
length: 15
V: TRBV6-4
DNA: TGTGCCAGCAAACGACTAGCGGAGAACACCGGGGAGCTGTTTTTT
CDR3: CASKRLAENTGELFF

size: -
J: TRBJ1-2
D: -
length: 15
V: TRBV5-1
DNA: TGCGCCAGCAGCTTGGACGGGGAGGGGCCCTATGGCTACACCTTC
CDR3: CASSLDGEGPYGYTF

size: once
J: TRBJ2-1
D: -
length: 18
V: TRBV21-1
DNA: TGTGCCACCCTATCACCAAGACTAGCGGGAGGGCGGTACAATGAGCAGTTCTTC
CDR3: CATLSPRLAGGRYNEQFF

size: -
J: TRBJ2-7
D: -
length: 14
V: TRBV15
DNA: TGTGCCACCAGCAGGGACTGGAAGTCCTACGAGCAGTACTTC
CDR3: CATSRDWKSYEQYF

size: -
J: TRBJ1-1
D: TRBD1
length: 15
V: TRBV6-5
DNA: TGTGCCAGCAGTTACCCCGGGACAGTAAGGACTGAAGCTTTCTTT
CDR3: CASSYPGTVRTEAFF

size: -
J: TRBJ1-1
D: -
length: 17
V: TRBV5-4
DNA: TGTGCCAGCAGCTTGGGCGGGCTGAGGTCTTTAAACACTGAAGCTTTCTTT
CDR3: CASSLGGLRSLNTEAFF

size: once
J: TRBJ2-5
D: -
length: 14
V: TRBV6-5
DNA: TGTGCCAGCAGTTACGGACTCCTGCAAGAGACCCAGTACTTC
CDR3: CASSYGLLQETQYF

size: -
J: TRBJ2-2
D: TRBD1
length: 15
V: TRBV9
DNA: TGTGCCAGCAGCGCAGGACAGGGACTCACCGGGGAGCTGTTTTTT
CDR3: CASSAGQGLTGELFF

size: -
J: TRBJ1-2
D: -
length: 13
V: TRBV28
DNA: TGTGCCAGCACGCGGCGGGGCGACTATGGCTACACCTTC
CDR3: CASTRRGDYGYTF

size: -
J: TRBJ2-7
D: TRBD1
length: 16
V: TRBV7-9
DNA: TGTGCCAGCAGCTCCGAACAGGGGGCGGGCTCCTACGAGCAGTACTTC
CDR3: CASSSEQGAGSYEQYF

size: -
J: TRBJ1-1
D: TRBD1
length: 12
V: TRBV7-9
DNA: TGTGCCAGCAGCTCACAGGGGAAAGGAGCTTTCTTT
CDR3: CASSSQGKGAFF

size: -
J: TRBJ2-5
D: TRBD2
length: 16
V: TRBV6-5
DNA: TGTGCCAGCAGTTACTCTTGGGGGAGGGCAAAAGAGACCCAGTACTTC
CDR3: CASSYSWGRAKETQYF

size: -
J: TRBJ1-5
D: -
length: 13
V: TRBV28
DNA: TGTGCCAGCAGATCCGCGGGCAATCAGCCCCAGCATTTT
CDR3: CASRSAGNQPQHF

size: -
J: TRBJ1-6
D: -
length: 14
V: TRBV19
DNA: TGTGCCAGTAACACGGGGGGGAATAATTCACCCCTCCACTTT
CDR3: CASNTGGNNSPLHF

size: -
J: TRBJ1-5
D: -
length: 15
V: TRBV5-1
DNA: TGCGCCAGCAGCTTGCAGGGCGTACGGAATCAGCCCCAGCATTTT
CDR3: CASSLQGVRNQPQHF

size: -
J: TRBJ1-2
D: -
length: 15
V: TRBV25-1
DNA: TGTGCCAGCAGTGAACTCTCGGGGTTAACCTATGGCTACACCTTC
CDR3: CASSELSGLTYGYTF

size: -
J: TRBJ2-1
D: TRBD2
length: 13
V: TRBV5-5
DNA: TGTGCCAGCAGCTCTGCCGGGACTAGTAAGCAGTTCTTC
CDR3: CASSSAGTSKQFF

size: -
J: TRBJ1-4
D: -
length: 16
V: TRBV19
DNA: TGTGCCAGTAGTAACATCCCAGGGCGGACTAATGAAAAACTGTTTTTT
CDR3: CASSNIPGRTNEKLFF

size: few
J: TRBJ2-5
D: -
length: 15
V: TRBV27
DNA: TGTGCCAGCAGTACATGGGTAGGGGCGGGGGAGACCCAGTACTTC
CDR3: CASSTWVGAGETQYF

size: once
J: TRBJ2-1
D: TRBD2
length: 16
V: TRBV7-9
DNA: TGTGCCAGCAGATCAACTAGCGGGAGCGTATACAATGAGCAGTTCTTC
CDR3: CASRSTSGSVYNEQFF

size: -
J: TRBJ1-4
D: TRBD1
length: 15
V: TRBV19
DNA: TGTGCCAGTAGTACATCGACAGGGGTGGGAGAAAAACTGTTTTTT
CDR3: CASSTSTGVGEKLFF

size: once
J: TRBJ1-1
D: -
length: 12
V: TRBV12-3/TRBV12-4
DNA: TGTGCCAGCAGACCGGGAGGGAGGTTCGTTTTCTTT
CDR3: CASRPGGRFVFF

size: once
J: TRBJ2-7
D: -
length: 13
V: TRBV19
DNA: TGTGCCAGTAGTACGACAGATTCCTACGAGCAGTACTTC
CDR3: CASSTTDSYEQYF

size: -
J: TRBJ1-5
D: -
length: 13
V: TRBV30
DNA: TGTGCCTGGAGCGGAGGCGAACATCAGCCCCAGCATTTT
CDR3: CAWSGGEHQPQHF

size: -
J: TRBJ1-2
D: TRBD1
length: 16
V: TRBV19
DNA: TGTGCCAGTAGTTCAATCGGGGGACAGGAGTACTATGGCTACACCTTC
CDR3: CASSSIGGQEYYGYTF

size: -
J: TRBJ2-5
D: -
length: 15
V: TRBV7-9
DNA: TGTGCCAGCAGTTCCTTCGCGGGCCCCCAAGAGACCCAGTACTTC
CDR3: CASSSFAGPQETQYF

size: -
J: TRBJ2-7
D: TRBD2
length: 14
V: TRBV29-1
DNA: TGCAGCGTGAAGCTAGCGGGGGGACTCTACGAGCAGTACTTC
CDR3: CSVKLAGGLYEQYF

size: -
J: TRBJ1-6
D: TRBD1
length: 16
V: TRBV2
DNA: TGTGCCAGCAGTGAGGTGACAGGGGGATTGACTTCACCCCTCCACTTT
CDR3: CASSEVTGGLTSPLHF

size: -
J: TRBJ2-1
D: -
length: 17
V: TRBV4-1
DNA: TGCGCCAGCAGCCAAGGGTTAGGGTTGGGAGGTACTGGTGAGCAGTTCTTC
CDR3: CASSQGLGLGGTGEQFF

size: -
J: TRBJ2-1
D: TRBD2
length: 15
V: TRBV5-1
DNA: TGCGCCAGCAGCTTGAGTACTAGCGGGAACCATGAGCAGTTCTTC
CDR3: CASSLSTSGNHEQFF

size: -
J: TRBJ2-7
D: TRBD1
length: 13
V: TRBV18
DNA: TGTGCCAGCTCAGGAGACAGGGGATACGAGCAGTACTTC
CDR3: CASSGDRGYEQYF

size: -
J: TRBJ1-3
D: TRBD1
length: 14
V: TRBV4-1
DNA: TGCGCCAGCAGCCTACGGACAGGGGATAACACCATATATTTT
CDR3: CASSLRTGDNTIYF

size: -
J: TRBJ2-5
D: -
length: 13
V: TRBV2
DNA: TGTGCCAGCAATGACGGGAACCAAGAGACCCAGTACTTC
CDR3: CASNDGNQETQYF

size: -
J: TRBJ1-2
D: TRBD1
length: 14
V: TRBV28
DNA: TGTGCCAGCAGCCGACAGGGCTTGGCCTATGGCTACACCTTC
CDR3: CASSRQGLAYGYTF

size: -
J: TRBJ2-1
D: -
length: 11
V: TRBV5-4
DNA: TGTGCCAGCAGCTTGCAGGTAGAGCAGTTCTTC
CDR3: CASSLQVEQFF

size: -
J: TRBJ2-7
D: -
length: 14
V: TRBV15
DNA: TGTGCCACCAGCAGAGTTCTGGGGCGCGACGAGCAGTACTTC
CDR3: CATSRVLGRDEQYF

size: few
J: TRBJ2-2
D: TRBD1
length: 15
V: TRBV7-2
DNA: TGTGCCAGCAGCTGGACAGGGACGAACACCGGGGAGCTGTTTTTT
CDR3: CASSWTGTNTGELFF

size: once
J: TRBJ2-1
D: TRBD1
length: 15
V: TRBV5-4
DNA: TGTGCCAGCAGCCCGACAGGGCTCGCGCCCAATGAGCAGTTCTTC
CDR3: CASSPTGLAPNEQFF

size: -
J: TRBJ2-1
D: -
length: 16
V: TRBV5-3
DNA: TGTGCCAGAAGCCGATCGCCAGGGGTATCCTACAATGAGCAGTTCTTC
CDR3: CARSRSPGVSYNEQFF

size: -
J: TRBJ2-5
D: TRBD2
length: 13
V: TRBV2
DNA: TGTGCCAGCAGTGAAGAGGGAGTAGCGGGGCAGTACTTC
CDR3: CASSEEGVAGQYF

size: -
J: TRBJ2-7
D: -
length: 16
V: TRBV20-1
DNA: TGCAGTGCTAGTGGAGGTTTCTTTCGGAGCTCCTACGAGCAGTACTTC
CDR3: CSASGGFFRSSYEQYF

size: -
J: TRBJ2-6
D: -
length: 14
V: TRBV6-5
DNA: TGTGCCAGCAGGGAGGGGTCTGGGGCCAACGTCCTGACTTTC
CDR3: CASREGSGANVLTF

size: -
J: TRBJ2-4
D: TRBD1
length: 14
V: TRBV27
DNA: TGTGCCAGCAGTTACGACAGGGGTAAAAACATTCAGTACTTC
CDR3: CASSYDRGKNIQYF

size: -
J: TRBJ1-5
D: -
length: 14
V: TRBV19
DNA: TGTGCCAGTAGGGTGGTGACAAGCAATCAGCCCCAGCATTTT
CDR3: CASRVVTSNQPQHF

size: -
J: TRBJ2-2
D: TRBD1
length: 15
V: TRBV6-5
DNA: TGTGCCAGCAATCGGGACAGCATGGGGACCGGGGAGCTGTTTTTT
CDR3: CASNRDSMGTGELFF

size: -
J: TRBJ1-3
D: -
length: 15
V: TRBV9
DNA: TGTGCCAGCCACAAAGGAGATCACTCTGGAAACACCATATATTTT
CDR3: CASHKGDHSGNTIYF